This T cell receptor beta chain came from a study of identical twins. Points from the study as a whole: Some out-of-frame alpha sequences were shared by twins, and these showed excess low generation probability. Conclusions were based on cross-sectional statistical analysis, without following the same donors.

All donors comprised healthy Caucasians. This clonotype showed up just a few times. Antigen: not known. A universal primer site came from template switching; cDNA carried unique molecular identifiers. TCRdb reanalysed the 5' RACE reads using MiXCR and keeps one entry per CDR3 protein. The table includes some 500,000 distinct CDR3 sequences, 14% detected once. V lost 1 base and J lost 3; bases outside the gene matches: 2. The CDR3 runs 15 residues. Germline assignment: CDR1 DFQATT and CDR2 SNEGSKA (reference sequence). The same data also went into a second study, on yellow fever vaccine responses in identical twins.

The TCR originated in a woman between 18 and 30 years old in good health. V gene TRBV20-1 combines with J gene TRBJ2-3; 12 positions match TRBD2. The sample taken for sequencing was CD4+ T cells sorted from blood. CDR3: CSARASGGATDTQYF. CDR3 DNA sequence: TGCAGTGCTAGAGCTAGCGGGGGGGCGACAGATACGCAGTATTTT.